This passage covers 18 T cell receptor beta chains from one sample sequenced in a study of T-cell reconstitution after alpha-beta-depleted transplantation in children. TCRbeta library preparation incorporated unique molecular identifiers. TCRdb processed the PCR reads anew with MiXCR; each CDR3 protein has one entry. Of tens of thousands of distinct CDR3 sequences listed, roughly 50% are singletons. The sample consisted of peripheral blood, taken before TCRalphabeta/CD19-depleted stem cell transplant. The source of these receptors is a boy younger than two with SCID, due to receive a stem cell transplant.

This chain connects TRBV6-4 to TRBJ1-5; D gene ambiguous. Germline V gives CDR1 MRHNA, CDR2 SNTAGT. Deletions cut 6 bases from V and 0 bases from J, with 12 bases between. CDR3 length: 15 amino acids. The CDR3: CASSREGGSNQPQHF. CDR3 in DNA: TGTGCCAGCAGCCGGGAGGGCGGTAGCAATCAGCCCCAGCATTTT.

The chain has TRBV12-3 or TRBV12-4 and TRBJ2-2; 9 bases fit TRBD1. After removal of 6 bases from V and 5 bases from J, the junction contained 13 bases not matched to a gene. The CDR3 length is 17 residues. CDR3 DNA sequence: TGTGCCAGCAGCATCCGCTGGGGACAGGGCGGTACCGGGGAGCTGTTTTTT. Translating it yields CASSIRWGQGGTGELFF.

A few counts support this clonotype. The chain couples TRBV7-3 to TRBJ2-5, with D hard to call. Trimming cost V 5 bases and J 4 bases, with 11 bases left between them. CDR1 and CDR2 (germline): SGHTA, FQGTGA. The CDR3 sequence is 13 residues long. CDR3 loop: CASSLGRTETQYF. CDR3 nucleotides: TGTGCCAGCAGCCTAGGACGGACAGAGACCCAGTACTTC.

This chain joins TRBV6-2 or TRBV6-3 and TRBJ2-5, with D unclear. Trimming shortened V by 4 bases and J by 0 bases, and 9 bases separated the two germline ends. The CDR3 length is 14 residues. The germline gives CDR1 MNHEY, CDR2 SVGEGT. The CDR3 DNA is TGTGCCAGCAGTTCGACCTTGTACCAAGAGACCCAGTACTTC. As protein: CASSSTLYQETQYF.

The chain recombines TRBV4-1 with TRBJ2-3; TRBD2 matches 12 bases. The junction had 7 bases not matched to a gene; V was cut back by 4 bases and J by 2 bases. The CDR3 extends over 17 amino acids. Germline V CDR1 and CDR2: MGHRA, YSYEKL. CDR3 protein: CASSPGPSGGATDTQYF. CDR3 sequence (DNA): TGCGCCAGCAGCCCAGGGCCTAGCGGGGGGGCCACAGATACGCAGTATTTT.

The rearrangement uses TRBV27 and TRBJ1-6, with D unclear. The CDR3 loop spans 15 amino acids. The V end lost 6 bases, the J end lost 4 bases, and 13 bases lay between the germline ends. Germline CDR1 is MNHEY and CDR2 is SMNVEV (reference sequence). This chain's CDR3 is CASRNSAHYNSPLHF. Written as DNA, the CDR3 is TGTGCCAGCAGGAACTCGGCACATTATAATTCACCCCTCCACTTT.

This clonotype was seen more than once but under ten times. V is TRBV5-6 and J is TRBJ1-2; a possible D gene is TRBD1 (5 bases). Germline lookup yields CDR1 SGHDT and CDR2 YYEEEE. The CDR3 has 14 residues. The V and J ends lost 4 bases and 4 bases respectively, with 14 bases between them. As DNA, the CDR3 is TGTGCCAGCAGCACATCCGGGACCCTCTATGGCTACACCTTC. It encodes CASSTSGTLYGYTF. The whole variable domain, filled in from reference TRBV5-6 and TRBJ1-2, reads DAGVTQSPTHLIKTRGQQVTLRCSPKSGHDTVSWYQQALGQGPQFIFQYYEEEERQRGNFPDRFSGHQFPNYSSELNVNALLLGDSALYLCASSTSGTLYGYTFGSGTRLTVV.

In its sample, this clonotype was seen many times. The chain is built from TRBV5-1 and TRBJ1-2, with 7 bases that match TRBD1. CDR1 is SGHRS, CDR2 YFSETQ, per germline. Trimming at V came to 3 bases and at J to 2 bases, leaving 4 bases not matched to a gene. This CDR3 is built from 14 residues. The CDR3 loop is CASSYSDRNYGYTF. The CDR3 DNA sequence: TGCGCCAGCAGCTACTCGGACAGGAACTATGGCTACACCTTC.

The CDR3 region has the DNA TGTGCCAGCTCAAGGAGCGAGGGGACGAATCAGCCCCAGCATTTT. Translated, it gives CASSRSEGTNQPQHF. The chain combines TRBV2 with TRBJ1-5; weak D call: TRBD1 (5 bases). The CDR3 sequence is 15 residues long. V was shortened by 8 bases and J by 4 bases, with 18 bases between the two germline ends. CDR1 and CDR2 (germline): SNHLY, FYNNEI.

The chain links TRBV6-4 to TRBJ2-2; possibly TRBD1 or TRBD2 for D (6 bases each). The germline V and J ends were trimmed by 6 bases and 3 bases, with 14 bases remaining between them. CDR1 is MRHNA and CDR2 is SNTAGT in the germline V gene. The CDR3 is made up of 15 amino acids. The chain's CDR3 is CASSPRGADTGELFF. DNA for the CDR3: TGTGCCAGCAGCCCTAGGGGGGCAGACACCGGGGAGCTGTTTTTT.

The chain links TRBV4-1 to TRBJ1-6; maybe TRBD1 (5 bases). CDR3 length: 16 amino acids. Germline V gene sequence: CDR1 MGHRA, CDR2 YSYEKL. V dropped 4 bases and J dropped 2 bases, with 12 bases sitting between them. This chain's CDR3 is CASSLREETYNSPLHF. The CDR3 DNA is TGCGCCAGCAGCCTCAGGGAAGAAACCTATAATTCACCCCTCCACTTT.

The chain links TRBV6-1 to TRBJ1-5; D may be TRBD1 (5 bases). V was cut by 5 bases and J by 3 bases, with 14 bases left in between. Germline-derived CDR1 and CDR2 are MNHNS and SASEGT. CDR3 size: 15 residues. In nucleotides, the CDR3 is TGTGCCAGCAGTCCGGGACCGAACTACAATCAGCCCCAGCATTTT. This translates into CASSPGPNYNQPQHF.

This CDR3 reads CASSDIAGGLANTQYF. CDR3 coding DNA: TGTGCCAGCAGTGATATAGCGGGGGGGCTAGCTAATACGCAGTATTTT. The chain is built from TRBV27 and TRBJ2-3, with 11 positions matching TRBD2. This CDR3 spans 16 amino acids. V lost 5 bases and J lost 7; bases outside the gene matches: 11. Germline V gene data show CDR1 as MNHEY and CDR2 as SMNVEV (reference sequence).

Only one count was recorded for this clonotype. This rearrangement joins TRBV4-3 to TRBJ2-5; the D is unclear. CDR1 is LGHNA and CDR2 is YSLEER in the germline V gene. V was shortened by 0 bases and J by 7 bases, with 12 bases between the two germline ends. The CDR3 runs 14 residues. In DNA form, the CDR3 reads TGCGCCAGCAGCCAAGATGCTACACTCGGGACCCAGTACTTC. This gives the protein CASSQDATLGTQYF.

The chain links TRBV7-2 to TRBJ1-1, with a possible D match to TRBD1 (5 bases). Germline CDR1 SGHTA, CDR2 FQGNSA. Trimming cost V 5 bases and J 12 bases, with 19 bases left between them. The CDR3 is 13 residues long. The CDR3 is CASSPLIGAGPFF. As DNA, the CDR3 is TGTGCCAGCAGCCCTTTAATAGGGGCCGGGCCTTTCTTT.

This clonotype was observed at least ten times. The chain couples TRBV6-5 to TRBJ1-1; weak D call: TRBD1 (5 bases). This CDR3 has 15 amino acids. V dropped 2 bases and J dropped 0 bases, with 10 bases sitting between them. Germline V gives CDR1 MNHEY, CDR2 SVGAGI. CDR3 nucleotides: TGTGCCAGCAGTTACGGAGACAGCATGAACACTGAAGCTTTCTTT. Residues: CASSYGDSMNTEAFF.

This clonotype came up once. The chain combines TRBV12-2 with TRBJ2-7. TRBV12-2 is annotated as a pseudogene. The CDR3 consists of 14 residues. For the CDR3, the DNA is TGTGCAAGTCGCTTAGTGGAGAGCTCCTACGAGCAGTACTTC. This gives the protein CASRLVESSYEQYF.

The rearrangement joins TRBV29-1 to TRBJ2-7; the D is unclear. Germline CDR1 SQVTM, CDR2 ANQGSEA. This CDR3 is 13 amino acids long. Trimming removed 5 bases from V and 0 bases from J, with 11 bases in between. CDR3 residues: CSVSVDGSYEQYF. CDR3 DNA: TGCAGCGTTTCCGTTGACGGCTCCTACGAGCAGTACTTC.